This TCR beta chain was identified during a study of cytomegalovirus exposure and HLA in healthy donors. Amplification used 60 Vbeta primers and 13 Jbeta primers. Libraries were prepared by immunoSEQ multiplex PCR; TCRdb keeps only in-frame clonotypes and omits some of them. The profile shows roughly 280,000 clones, around 65% of them singletons. There are a few counts of this clone. The TCR sequence derives from a female donor in good health and CMV-seronegative. Sequencing was performed on PBMCs.

The CDR3 DNA reads as TGTGCCAGCAGCTTAAGCCGGGGGACCGGCACAGATACGCAGTATTTT. Protein: CASSLSRGTGTDTQYF. V is TRBV7-9 and J is TRBJ2-3; a weak D match, TRBD2 (6 bases). V was shortened by 2 bases and J by 1 base, with 13 bases between the two germline ends. The germline gives CDR1 SEHNR, CDR2 FQNEAQ (reference sequence). CDR3 length: 16 residues. Drawing the rest from reference TRBV7-9 and TRBJ2-3, the complete variable domain is DTGVSQNPRHKITKRGQNVTFRCDPISEHNRLYWYRQTLGQGPEFLTYFQNEAQLEKSRLLSDRFSAERPKGSFSTLEIQRTEQGDSAMYLCASSLSRGTGTDTQYFGPGTRLTVL.